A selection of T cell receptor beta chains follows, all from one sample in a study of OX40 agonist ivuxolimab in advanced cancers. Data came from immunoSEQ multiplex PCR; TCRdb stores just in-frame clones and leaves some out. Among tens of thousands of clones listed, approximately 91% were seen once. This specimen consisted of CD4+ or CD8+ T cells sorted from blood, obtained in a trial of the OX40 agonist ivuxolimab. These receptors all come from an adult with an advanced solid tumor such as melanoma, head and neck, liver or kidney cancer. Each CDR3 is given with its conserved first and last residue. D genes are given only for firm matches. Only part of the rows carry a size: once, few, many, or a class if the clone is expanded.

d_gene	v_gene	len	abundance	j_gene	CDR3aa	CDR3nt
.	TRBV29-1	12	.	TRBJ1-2	CSVWTGNYGYTF	TGCAGCGTTTGGACGGGGAACTATGGCTACACCTTC
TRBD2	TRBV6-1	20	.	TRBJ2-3	CASSDPTPGTSGGATDTQYF	TGTGCCAGCAGTGATCCTACGCCAGGGACTAGCGGGGGTGCCACAGATACGCAGTATTTT
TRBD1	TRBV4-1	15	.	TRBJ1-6	CASSQGQGLNSPLHF	TGCGCCAGCAGCCAAGGACAGGGGCTCAATTCACCCCTCCACTTT
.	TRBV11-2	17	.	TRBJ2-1	CASSSTLGDTYYNEQFF	TGTGCCAGCAGCTCCACCCTTGGGGACACCTACTACAATGAGCAGTTCTTC
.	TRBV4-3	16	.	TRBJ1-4	CASSQPPAGANEKLFF	TGCGCCAGCAGCCAACCCCCCGCGGGGGCTAATGAAAAACTGTTTTTT
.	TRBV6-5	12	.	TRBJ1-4	CASSFTGSELFF	TGTGCCAGCAGTTTTACAGGGTCGGAACTGTTTTTT
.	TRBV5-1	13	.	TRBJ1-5	CASSLGGREPQHF	TGCGCCAGCAGCTTGGGGGGGCGAGAGCCCCAGCATTTT
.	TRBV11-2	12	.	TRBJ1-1	CASSPRETEAFF	TGTGCCAGCAGCCCCCGGGAAACTGAAGCTTTCTTT
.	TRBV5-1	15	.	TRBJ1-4	CASSLAVPTNEKLFF	TGCGCCAGCAGCTTGGCGGTACCAACTAATGAAAAACTGTTTTTT
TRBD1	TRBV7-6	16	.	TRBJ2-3	CASSSRQGESTDTQYF	TGTGCCAGCAGCTCCCGACAGGGAGAAAGCACAGATACGCAGTATTTT
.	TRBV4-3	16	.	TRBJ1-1	CASSQDRGTSNTEAFF	TGCGCCAGCAGCCAAGATCGTGGCACCTCGAACACTGAAGCTTTCTTT
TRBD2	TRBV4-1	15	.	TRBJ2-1	CASSQELAGYNEQFF	TGCGCCAGCAGCCAAGAGCTAGCGGGGTACAATGAGCAGTTCTTC
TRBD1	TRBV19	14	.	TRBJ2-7	CASSIANRGYEQYF	TGTGCCAGTAGTATAGCTAACAGGGGCTACGAGCAGTACTTC
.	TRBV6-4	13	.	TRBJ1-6	CASSDQPGSPLHF	TGTGCCAGCAGTGATCAGCCGGGATCACCCCTCCACTTT
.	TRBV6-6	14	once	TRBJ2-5	CASSYEGRSETQYF	TGTGCCAGCAGTTACGAAGGAAGGTCCGAGACCCAGTACTTC
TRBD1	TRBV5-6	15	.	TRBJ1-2	CASSLGQGVLGGYTF	TGTGCCAGCAGCTTGGGACAGGGAGTATTGGGTGGCTACACCTTC
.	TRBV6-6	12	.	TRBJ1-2	CASLTGYYGYTF	TGTGCCAGCCTTACAGGGTACTATGGCTACACCTTC
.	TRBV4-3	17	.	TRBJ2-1	CASSLRYGGGEDNEQFF	TGCGCCAGCAGCCTAAGATACGGAGGGGGGGAAGACAATGAGCAGTTCTTC
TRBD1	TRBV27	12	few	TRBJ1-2	CASRRGLEGYTF	TGTGCCAGCAGGAGGGGGCTGGAGGGCTACACCTTC
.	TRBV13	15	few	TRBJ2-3	CASSSRDTYTDTQYF	TGTGCCAGCAGCTCCCGGGACACCTACACAGATACGCAGTATTTT
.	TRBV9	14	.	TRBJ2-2	CASSVGGGTGELFF	TGTGCCAGCAGCGTAGGAGGGGGGACCGGGGAGCTGTTTTTT
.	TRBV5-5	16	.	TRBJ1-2	CASSPVELSTNYGYTF	TGTGCCAGCAGCCCCGTGGAGCTATCAACTAACTATGGCTACACCTTC
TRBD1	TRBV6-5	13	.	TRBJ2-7	CASSKDRAREQYF	TGTGCCAGCAGCAAGGACAGGGCGCGCGAGCAGTACTTC
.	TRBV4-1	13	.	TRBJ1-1	CASSQATGTEAFF	TGCGCCAGCAGCCAAGCTACGGGGACTGAAGCTTTCTTT
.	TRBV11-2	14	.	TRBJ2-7	CASSLTPGPERQYF	TGTGCCAGCAGCTTGACCCCAGGGCCTGAGAGGCAGTACTTC
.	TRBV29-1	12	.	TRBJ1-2	CSVENQAYGYTF	TGCAGCGTTGAAAATCAGGCCTATGGCTACACCTTC
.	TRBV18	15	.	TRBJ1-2	CASSPADSPRGGYTF	TGTGCCAGCTCACCTGCGGACTCCCCCCGGGGTGGCTACACCTTC
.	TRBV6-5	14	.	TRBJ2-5	CASGDGGLRETQYF	TGTGCCAGCGGGGATGGGGGATTGCGGGAGACCCAGTACTTC
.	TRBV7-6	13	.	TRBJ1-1	CASLEGVNTEAFF	TGTGCCAGTCTTGAAGGGGTGAACACTGAAGCTTTCTTT
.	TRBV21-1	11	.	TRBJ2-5	CASAQQETQYF	TGTGCCAGCGCCCAGCAAGAGACCCAGTACTTC
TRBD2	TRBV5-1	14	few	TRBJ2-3	CASIGGDYTDTQYF	TGCGCCAGCATTGGGGGGGACTACACAGATACGCAGTATTTT
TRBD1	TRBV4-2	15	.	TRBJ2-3	CASSLGQGNADTQYF	TGTGCCAGCAGCTTGGGACAGGGGAACGCAGATACGCAGTATTTT
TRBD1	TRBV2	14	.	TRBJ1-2	CASSEEGAYYGYTF	TGTGCCAGCAGTGAAGAGGGGGCATACTATGGCTACACCTTC
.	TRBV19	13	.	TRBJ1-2	CASSMKRIYGYTF	TGTGCCAGTAGTATGAAGCGAATCTATGGCTACACCTTC
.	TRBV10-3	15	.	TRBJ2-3	CAISPGRRSTDTQYF	TGTGCCATCAGTCCGGGGAGGAGGAGCACAGATACGCAGTATTTT
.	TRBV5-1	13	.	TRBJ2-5	CASSFGTAETQYF	TGCGCCAGCAGCTTTGGCACGGCAGAGACCCAGTACTTC
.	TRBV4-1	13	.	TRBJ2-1	CASSQAPNNEQFF	TGCGCCAGCAGCCAAGCCCCAAACAATGAGCAGTTCTTC
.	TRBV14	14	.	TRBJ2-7	CASSLIGTGYEQYF	TGTGCCAGCAGCCTAATAGGGACGGGCTACGAGCAGTACTTC
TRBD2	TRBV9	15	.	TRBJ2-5	CASSVDGRPGGTQYF	TGTGCCAGCAGCGTAGATGGCAGGCCGGGAGGGACCCAGTACTTC
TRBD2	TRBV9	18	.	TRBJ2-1	CASSGRTGLAGGSNEQFF	TGTGCCAGCAGCGGCAGGACAGGACTAGCGGGGGGTTCCAATGAGCAGTTCTTC
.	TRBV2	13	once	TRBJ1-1	CASSEGGFRGVFF	TGTGCCAGCAGTGAAGGCGGCTTTAGGGGAGTTTTCTTT
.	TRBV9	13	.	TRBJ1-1	CASSATERTEAFF	TGTGCCAGCAGCGCCACCGAAAGGACTGAAGCTTTCTTT
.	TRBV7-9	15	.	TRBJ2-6	CASSPQVPGANVLTF	TGTGCCAGCAGCCCCCAGGTCCCTGGGGCCAACGTCCTGACTTTC
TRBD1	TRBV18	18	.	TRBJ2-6	CASSHWDRDTSGANVLTF	TGTGCCAGTTCACATTGGGACAGGGATACCTCTGGGGCCAACGTCCTGACTTTC
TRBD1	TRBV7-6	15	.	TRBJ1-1	CASSYTTGAGTEAFF	TGTGCCAGCAGCTATACGACAGGGGCGGGCACTGAAGCTTTCTTT
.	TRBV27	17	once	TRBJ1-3	CASSLTGHSISGNTIYF	TGTGCCAGCAGTTTAACGGGCCACAGTATCTCTGGAAACACCATATATTTT
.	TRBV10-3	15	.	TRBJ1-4	CAISEGDNPNEKLFF	TGTGCCATCTCCGAAGGGGACAACCCTAATGAAAAACTGTTTTTT
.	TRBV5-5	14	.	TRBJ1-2	CASSVGTANYGYTF	TGTGCCAGCAGCGTCGGGACGGCGAACTATGGCTACACCTTC
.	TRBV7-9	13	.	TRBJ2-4	CASSLGAAMGVYF	TGTGCCAGCAGCTTAGGGGCGGCAATGGGTGTGTACTTC
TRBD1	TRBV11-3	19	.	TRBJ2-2	CASSFEGTGSYGWTGELFF	TGTGCCAGCAGCTTCGAAGGGACAGGGTCTTACGGATGGACCGGGGAGCTGTTTTTT
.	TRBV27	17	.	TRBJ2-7	CASSLAAGAPTDYEQYF	TGTGCCAGCAGTTTAGCGGCAGGCGCACCAACGGACTACGAGCAGTACTTC
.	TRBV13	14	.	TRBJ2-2	CASSLGADTGELFF	TGTGCCAGCAGCTTAGGGGCTGACACCGGGGAGCTGTTTTTT
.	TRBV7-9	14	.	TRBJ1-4	CASSSLGLNEKLFF	TGTGCCAGCAGCTCACTGGGCCTAAATGAAAAACTGTTTTTT
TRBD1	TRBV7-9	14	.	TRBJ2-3	CASKTGGSADTQYF	TGTGCCAGCAAGACAGGGGGCAGTGCAGATACGCAGTATTTT
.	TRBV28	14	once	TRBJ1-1	CASSLSIGATEAFF	TGTGCCAGCAGTTTATCAATTGGGGCCACTGAAGCTTTCTTT
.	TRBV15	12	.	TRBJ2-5	CATSRDGETQYF	TGTGCCACCAGCAGAGATGGGGAGACCCAGTACTTC
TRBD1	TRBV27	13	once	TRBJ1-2	CASAGTGLYGYTF	TGTGCCAGCGCCGGGACAGGGCTTTATGGCTACACCTTC
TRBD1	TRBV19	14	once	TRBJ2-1	CASIGQGAYNEQFF	TGTGCCAGTATCGGGCAGGGGGCCTACAATGAGCAGTTCTTC
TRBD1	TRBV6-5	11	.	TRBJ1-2	CASRGTGVYTF	TGTGCCAGCAGGGGGACAGGGGTGTACACCTTC
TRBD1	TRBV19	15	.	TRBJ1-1	CASSTYGTGNTEAFF	TGTGCCAGTAGTACCTACGGGACAGGGAACACTGAAGCTTTCTTT